One sample yielded the 21 T cell receptor beta chains listed below, sequenced in a study of OX40 agonist ivuxolimab in advanced cancers. The method was immunoSEQ multiplex PCR; TCRdb's version includes in-frame clones alone and lacks a portion of them. This table holds around 44,000 clones, around nine tenths found once. The specimen comprised CD4+ or CD8+ T cells sorted from blood, sampled in a trial of the OX40 agonist ivuxolimab. Receptor source: an adult with an advanced solid tumor such as melanoma, head and neck, liver or kidney cancer.

This clone has only a few counts. V usage is TRBV4-1 and J usage is TRBJ1-3; D perhaps matches TRBD1 (5 bases). The CDR3 extends over 16 amino acids. Germline lookup yields CDR1 MGHRA and CDR2 YSYEKL. V was cut by 8 bases and J by 4 bases, with 21 bases left in between. This chain's CDR3 is CASSPTGGNRGNTIYF. Written as DNA, the CDR3 is TGCGCCAGCTCACCGACGGGGGGGAATCGAGGAAACACCATATATTTT.

The chain has TRBV28 and TRBJ1-2; D is perhaps TRBD1 (5 bases). The CDR3 is 14 residues long. Germline V lookup: CDR1 MDHEN, CDR2 SYDVKM. V lost 2 bases and J 8 bases, leaving 15 bases between the germline ends. CDR3 in DNA: TGTGCCAGCAGTTTAGAAGGGACTGGGAGAGGCTACACCTTC. Protein sequence: CASSLEGTGRGYTF.

This sequence joins TRBV6-4 and TRBJ2-2, with 8 bases matching TRBD2. V lost 6 bases to trimming and J lost 7 bases; unmatched junction nucleotides: 10. Germline V gene lookup returns CDR1 MRHNA and CDR2 SNTAGT. CDR3 size: 15 residues. The CDR3 region is CASSQAGEAVGELFF. The CDR3 region has the DNA TGTGCCAGCAGCCAAGCGGGAGAGGCTGTCGGGGAGCTGTTTTTT.

This chain links TRBV28 with TRBJ1-1; maybe TRBD1 (5 bases). The CDR3 extends over 14 amino acids. Deletions cut 3 bases from V and 6 bases from J, with 14 bases between. Per germline, CDR1 MDHEN and CDR2 SYDVKM. The CDR3 bases are TGTGCCAGCAGTTTTTGGTCCCGGGGCTCTGAAGCTTTCTTT. It encodes CASSFWSRGSEAFF.

The chain joins TRBV6-6 to TRBJ1-5; TRBD1 matches at 7 bases. CDR3 length equals 16 residues. Trimming at V came to 8 bases and at J to 9 bases, leaving 19 bases not matched to a gene. Per germline, CDR1 MNHNY and CDR2 SVGAGI (reference sequence). The CDR3 sequence is CASERGGQGVVRPQHF. The CDR3 DNA sequence: TGTGCCAGCGAGAGGGGAGGGCAGGGGGTCGTTCGGCCCCAGCATTTT.

V usage is TRBV6-1 and J usage is TRBJ1-4; 9 nucleotides align to TRBD1. In germline, CDR1 is MNHNS, CDR2 SASEGT. After removal of 4 bases from V and 6 bases from J, the junction contained 9 bases not matched to a gene. The CDR3 is made up of 16 amino acids. CDR3 residues: CASSGTHRGRDEKLFF. The CDR3 region has the DNA TGTGCCAGCAGTGGAACCCACAGGGGGCGCGATGAAAAACTGTTTTTT.

For this clone: The junction departs from the called germline gene at one end, perhaps through a read error. The J gene is TRBJ2-4, the V gene TRBV5-4; TRBD2 agrees at 12 bases. The germline V gene encodes CDR1 SGHNT and CDR2 YYREEE (reference sequence). The CDR3 runs 15 residues. The CDR3 is CASSLAGLAGGLFDF. CDR3 nucleotides: TGTGCCAGCAGCTTGGCCGGGCTAGCGGGAGGGCTGTTCGACTTC.

CDR3: CASSLAAGDTQYF. Here the CDR3 DNA reads TGTGCCAGCAGCTTAGCGGCGGGAGATACGCAGTATTTT. The chain combines TRBV7-9 with TRBJ2-3; tentative D call: TRBD2 (5 bases). This CDR3 region has 13 residues. Germline CDR1 reads SEHNR; CDR2 reads FQNEAQ (reference sequence). V was trimmed by 0 bases and J by 5 bases, leaving 6 bases between them.

In this sample, this clone is medium-sized (0.01 to 0.1%). The CDR3, as DNA: TGCGCCAGCAGTCCAGCGGGAAATGTGTACGAGCAGTACTTC. Encoded protein: CASSPAGNVYEQYF. V and J are TRBV5-1 and TRBJ2-7; 7 bases match TRBD2. CDR3 size: 14 residues. The V and J ends lost 5 bases and 4 bases, in that order; junction bases with no gene match: 9. Germline V CDR1 and CDR2: SGHRS, YFSETQ. Based on the CDR3 plus reference TRBV5-1 and TRBJ2-7, the full variable domain is KAGVTQTPRYLIKTRGQQVTLSCSPISGHRSVSWYQQTPGQGLQFLFEYFSETQRNKGNFPGRFSGRQFSNSRSEMNVSTLELGDSALYLCASSPAGNVYEQYFGPGTRLTVT.

The V call is TRBV9, the J call TRBJ1-1; D unclear. The V gene lost 4 bases and the J gene lost 9 bases, with 13 bases spanning the gap. Germline lookup yields CDR1 SGDLS and CDR2 YYNGEE. There are 12 residues in the CDR3. Here the CDR3 reads CASSPGPGKAFF. Here the CDR3 DNA reads TGTGCCAGCAGCCCCGGACCCGGGAAAGCTTTCTTT.

The CDR3 sequence is CASSEDAGHSEPQHF. CDR3 DNA: TGTGCCAGCAGTGAGGATGCGGGACATTCCGAGCCCCAGCATTTT. The rearrangement links TRBV2 to TRBJ1-5, with D perhaps matching TRBD1 (6 bases). The CDR3 loop spans 15 amino acids. V was clipped by 3 bases and J by 8 bases, with 17 bases between them. Germline lookup yields CDR1 SNHLY and CDR2 FYNNEI.

The V gene is TRBV15, the J gene TRBJ2-5; D is unclear. With 5 bases removed from V and 5 bases from J, the gap between germline ends came to 9 bases. The length of the CDR3 is 12 residues. CDR1 and CDR2 (germline): LNHNV, YYDKDF (reference sequence). CDR3 in amino acids: CATSYSGETQYF. CDR3 sequence (DNA): TGTGCCACCAGCTACTCCGGGGAGACCCAGTACTTC. The full variable domain, in which reference TRBV15 and TRBJ2-5 provide the parts outside the CDR3, is DAMVIQNPRYQVTQFGKPVTLSCSQTLNHNVMYWYQQKSSQAPKLLFHYYDKDFNNEADTPDNFQSRRPNTSFCFLDIRSPGLGDTAMYLCATSYSGETQYFGPGTRLLVL.

This chain uses TRBV9 with TRBJ1-6; 9 nucleotides match TRBD1. Germline CDR1 and CDR2: SGDLS and YYNGEE. This CDR3 contains 14 residues. The junction had 4 bases not matched to a gene; V was cut back by 4 bases and J by 8 bases. The CDR3 region is CASSPRQGDSPLHF. The DNA of the CDR3 is TGTGCCAGCAGCCCGCGACAGGGGGATTCACCCCTCCACTTT. The complete variable domain, with remaining parts taken from reference TRBV9 and TRBJ1-6, reads DSGVTQTPKHLITATGQRVTLRCSPRSGDLSVYWYQQSLDQGLQFLIQYYNGEERAKGNILERFSAQQFPDLHSELNLSSLELGDSALYFCASSPRQGDSPLHFGNGTRLTVT.

V and J are TRBV19 and TRBJ1-2; 7 bases match TRBD1. This CDR3 has 14 residues. With 1 base clipped from V and 3 bases from J, the junction kept 2 bases outside the gene matches. Germline assignment: CDR1 LNHDA and CDR2 SQIVND (reference sequence). CDR3 amino acids: CASSIVGTDYGYTF. As DNA, the CDR3 is TGTGCCAGTAGTATAGTTGGGACAGACTATGGCTACACCTTC.

The rearrangement links TRBV5-5 to TRBJ1-3, with 7 bases that match TRBD1. V was clipped by 1 base and J by 2 bases; unmatched bases: 9. This CDR3 contains 17 residues. Germline lookup yields CDR1 SGHKS and CDR2 YYEKEE (reference sequence). Here the CDR3 reads CASSLQGTGAAGNTIYF. CDR3 coding DNA: TGTGCCAGCAGCTTGCAGGGCACAGGGGCAGCTGGAAACACCATATATTTT.

The chain employs TRBV9 and TRBJ2-5; possible D gene TRBD2, 5 bases. This CDR3 is built from 13 residues. With 2 bases removed from V and 6 bases from J, the gap between germline ends came to 11 bases. Germline-derived CDR1 and CDR2 are SGDLS and YYNGEE. CDR3 in DNA: TGTGCCAGCAGCGTTGGAGGTACCAAGACCCAGTACTTC. Translating gives CASSVGGTKTQYF.

The V call is TRBV9, the J call TRBJ2-2; D ambiguous. The CDR3 runs 13 residues. The V gene lost 2 bases and the J gene lost 4 bases, with 6 bases spanning the gap. The germline V gene has CDR1 SGDLS and CDR2 YYNGEE. CDR3 nucleotides: TGTGCCAGCAGCGTGATGGGCACCGGGGAGCTGTTTTTT. This translates into CASSVMGTGELFF. Using reference TRBV9 and TRBJ2-2 for the parts outside the CDR3, the full variable domain is DSGVTQTPKHLITATGQRVTLRCSPRSGDLSVYWYQQSLDQGLQFLIQYYNGEERAKGNILERFSAQQFPDLHSELNLSSLELGDSALYFCASSVMGTGELFFGEGSRLTVL.

V usage is TRBV9 and J usage is TRBJ2-1, with D hard to call. Germline values: CDR1 SGDLS, CDR2 YYNGEE. Trimming removed 3 bases from V and 3 bases from J, with 13 bases in between. The length of the CDR3 is 15 residues. The CDR3 sequence is CASSEALLDYNEQFF. The CDR3 DNA is TGTGCCAGCAGCGAGGCCCTCTTGGACTACAATGAGCAGTTCTTC.

V gene TRBV6-1 combines with J gene TRBJ2-7; no firm D call. This CDR3 has 12 residues. Germline V gene lookup returns CDR1 MNHNS and CDR2 SASEGT. The V end lost 7 bases, the J end lost 3 bases, and 10 bases lay between the germline ends. The CDR3 reads CASTKLGYEQYF. The CDR3 DNA is TGTGCCAGCACCAAGCTAGGCTACGAGCAGTACTTC.

The rearrangement links TRBV6-5 to TRBJ2-7; D may be TRBD2 (6 bases). The CDR3 length is 15 residues. Germline V gene data show CDR1 as MNHEY and CDR2 as SVGAGI. Trimming took 4 bases from V and 0 from J, leaving 13 bases between them. Written as DNA, the CDR3 is TGTGCCAGCAGTTCCGCGGGGCGGAGCTCCTACGAGCAGTACTTC. Amino acids: CASSSAGRSSYEQYF.

This clone was counted only a few times. The chain combines TRBV28 with TRBJ1-5, with 8 bases fitting TRBD1. CDR3 length: 15 amino acids. Germline assignment: CDR1 MDHEN and CDR2 SYDVKM. The J segment lost 2 bases and the V segment lost 5 bases, leaving 5 bases of the junction unmatched. The CDR3 nucleotides are TGTGCCAGCAGTCCCCCGGACAGGGGCAATCAGCCCCAGCATTTT. Its protein is CASSPPDRGNQPQHF.